This entry features one T cell receptor beta chain sequence. The data are from a study of blood T cell repertoires in COVID-19. Each exposed participant met a COVID-19 case in the 2 weeks preceding study entry. Original processing notes: Researchers report that nucleated cell counts were estimated from reference gene primer amplification. Sequencing was performed with immunoSEQ multiplex PCR; in TCRdb, only in-frame clones are kept and a portion is missing. V and J calls and clone size are given by that table; D and trimming were obtained from the DNA. The sample records 200,000 to 250,000 clones, 80% to 90% being singletons. The CDR3 length is 16 residues. Trimming at V came to 7 bases and at J to 5 bases, leaving 14 bases not matched to a gene. The germline gives CDR1 SNHLY, CDR2 FYNNEI.

The TCR comes from a woman in her 30s who had been exposed to COVID-19. Specimen: PBMCs or T cells enriched from blood (not recorded which). V is TRBV2 and J is TRBJ1-1, with TRBD1 matching 9 bases. As DNA, the CDR3 is TGTGCCAGCAACCTACTTGGGACAGGGAGGGGAACTGAAGCTTTCTTT. Translated: CASNLLGTGRGTEAFF.